These 8 T cell receptor beta chains came from one sample sequenced in a study of T cell responses to AZD1222 COVID-19 vaccine. Measured with immunoSEQ multiplex PCR; TCRdb has only the in-frame clones, and not every one. The sample has just under 150,000 clones; roughly nine tenths are singletons. The sample consisted of peripheral blood, taken 28 days after the second AZD1222 dose. The receptors originated from an adult who received the AZD1222 COVID-19 vaccine.

This clone was recorded only once. The V and J genes are TRBV29-1 and TRBJ1-2, with D perhaps TRBD1 (6 bases). V was clipped by 7 bases and J by 3 bases, with 9 bases between them. Germline lookup yields CDR1 SQVTM and CDR2 ANQGSEA. This CDR3 contains 11 residues. CDR3 sequence: CSARTDYGYTF. CDR3 in DNA: TGCAGCGCCAGGACAGACTATGGCTACACCTTC. Variable domain in full (rest from reference TRBV29-1 and TRBJ1-2): SAVISQKPSRDICQRGTSLTIQCQVDSQVTMMFWYRQQPGQSLTLIATANQGSEATYESGFVIDKFPISRPNLTFSTLTVSNMSPEDSSIYLCSARTDYGYTFGSGTRLTVV.

CDR3 nucleotide sequence: TGTGCCAGCAGCCCGACCCAGGCCTATGGCTACACCTTC. It translates to CASSPTQAYGYTF. The chain employs TRBV3-1 (or the pseudogene TRBV3-2) and TRBJ1-2; no clear D. This CDR3 has 13 residues. Germline V CDR1 and CDR2: LGHDT, YNNKEL (reference sequence). Trimming shortened V by 4 bases and J by 4 bases, and 10 bases separated the two germline ends.

This sequence joins TRBV30 and TRBJ1-6; 7 nucleotides align to TRBD1. From germline, CDR1 is GTSNPN and CDR2 SVGIG (reference sequence). The CDR3 spans 13 residues. With V trimmed by 1 base and J by 8 bases, 2 bases remained unmatched. CDR3 loop: CAWSDQGDSPLHF. DNA for the CDR3: TGTGCCTGGAGTGATCAGGGGGATTCACCCCTCCACTTT.

The chain joins TRBV4-1 to TRBJ1-6; D remains unclear. Trimming took off 1 base at V and 8 bases at J, with 12 bases between the two ends. Germline CDR1 reads MGHRA; CDR2 reads YSYEKL. CDR3 length equals 15 residues. The CDR3 sequence is CASSQAWNGDSPLHF. The DNA for the CDR3 is TGCGCCAGCAGCCAAGCGTGGAATGGGGATTCACCCCTCCACTTT.

This chain links TRBV27 with TRBJ2-1, with 10 nucleotides matching TRBD1. The CDR3 is made up of 15 amino acids. The germline V gene has CDR1 MNHEY and CDR2 SMNVEV (reference sequence). V gave up 10 bases and J gave up 4 bases; unmatched junction bases: 10. This CDR3 reads CATSWGTGAYNEQFF. CDR3 sequence (DNA): TGTGCCACCAGCTGGGGGACAGGGGCTTACAATGAGCAGTTCTTC.

CDR3 region: CASSQDRVPSGNTIYF. The DNA of the CDR3 is TGCGCCAGCAGCCAAGATCGGGTCCCCTCTGGAAACACCATATATTTT. This chain joins TRBV4-3 and TRBJ1-3; D unresolved. The CDR3 extends over 16 amino acids. Trimming shortened V by 0 bases and J by 0 bases, and 9 bases separated the two germline ends. The germline CDR1 and CDR2 sequences are LGHNA and YSLEER.

This clone was detected a few times. This chain joins TRBV5-4 and TRBJ1-6; D uncertain. Germline-derived CDR1 and CDR2 are SGHNT and YYREEE (reference sequence). This CDR3 has 16 amino acids. Trimming took off 0 bases at V and 3 bases at J, with 10 bases between the two ends. CDR3 sequence: CASSLEEHIYNSPLHF. CDR3 nucleotide sequence: TGTGCCAGCAGCTTGGAGGAGCATATCTATAATTCACCCCTCCACTTT.

The chain has TRBV11-3 and TRBJ2-1; TRBD2 matches 8 bases. Germline CDR1 reads SGHNT; CDR2 reads YENEEA. CDR3 length: 14 residues. Germline trimming cut 9 bases from V and 8 bases from J; bases unmatched to any gene: 12. This CDR3 is CASSNREGLDEQFF. In nucleotides, the CDR3 is TGTGCCAGTAGCAACCGGGAGGGCCTGGATGAGCAGTTCTTC. The full variable domain, in which reference TRBV11-3 and TRBJ2-1 provide the parts outside the CDR3, is EAGVVQSPRYKIIEKKQPVAFWCNPISGHNTLYWYLQNLGQGPELLIRYENEEAVDDSQLPKDRFSAERLKGVDSTLKIQPAELGDSAVYLCASSNREGLDEQFFGPGTRLTVL.